These 17 T cell receptor beta chains were sequenced from one sample in a study of molecular identifiers for immune sequencing clone quantification. TCRdb reprocessed the PCR reads via MiXCR and lists one record per CDR3 protein. The sample has under 600,000 distinct CDR3 sequences; around a fifth are singletons. Sequenced material: naive CD8+ T cells from blood, with Jurkat cell RNA spiked in. The subset was: FACS-sorted CD8+CD4-CCR7+CD45RA+ naive T cells. The receptors were sampled from a human donor in good health. Some libraries in this study had Jurkat cell RNA spiked in.

V usage is TRBV27 and J usage is TRBJ2-3; 11 bases line up with TRBD2. The CDR3 has 18 residues. V lost 1 base, J lost 0 bases, and 6 bases stayed unmatched. Per the germline V gene, CDR1 is MNHEY and CDR2 is SMNVEV (reference sequence). The DNA for the CDR3 is TGTGCCAGCAGTTTATTAGGGACTAGCGGAACTAGCACAGATACGCAGTATTTT. Its translation: CASSLLGTSGTSTDTQYF.

The chain's CDR3 is CASSPEDLSGYF. For the CDR3, the DNA is TGTGCCAGCAGTCCTGAAGACCTCAGTGGGTACTTC. The chain couples TRBV7-9 to TRBJ2-4, with D unclear. CDR3 length: 12 residues. Trimming pared 6 bases from V and 15 bases from J, leaving 18 bases between. In germline, CDR1 is SEHNR, CDR2 FQNEAQ (reference sequence).

This clonotype was detected ten times or more. DNA of the CDR3: TGCGCCAGCAGCTTGGAGCGGGAGGGCCAGTACGAGCAGTACTTC. Translation gives CASSLEREGQYEQYF. The chain uses TRBV5-1 and TRBJ2-7, with 10 positions matching TRBD2. This CDR3 is 15 amino acids long. Germline CDR1 is SGHRS and CDR2 is YFSETQ. V was clipped by 0 bases and J by 4 bases; unmatched bases: 4.

This clonotype has a handful of counts. The genes are TRBV7-9 and TRBJ2-1; 8 nucleotides align to TRBD1. The CDR3 totals 15 residues. The germline gives CDR1 SEHNR, CDR2 FQNEAQ (reference sequence). J was trimmed by 7 bases and V by 3 bases; bases with no gene match: 8. The DNA for the CDR3 is TGTGCCAGCAGCTTGGGGACAGGCCCGGTAAATGAGCAGTTCTTC. It specifies CASSLGTGPVNEQFF.

Points on this clonotype: A read error may account for a junction end that differs from germline. The chain is built from TRBV27 and TRBJ1-1, with 11 nucleotides matching TRBD1. Looked up from germline, CDR1 is MNHEY and CDR2 is SMNVEV (reference sequence). The CDR3 contains 14 residues. The CDR3 nucleotides read TGTGTCAGCAGTCTCGGACAGGGGGCCACTGAAGCTTTCTTT. Protein sequence: CVSSLGQGATEAFF.

CDR3 loop: CATSTDGSSGNTIYF. In DNA form, the CDR3 reads TGTGCCACCAGCACAGACGGGAGCTCTGGAAACACCATATATTTT. This chain links TRBV15 with TRBJ1-3; D uncertain. The CDR3 consists of 15 residues. Trimming left V 4 bases short and J 0 bases short, with 10 bases between. The germline V gene encodes CDR1 LNHNV and CDR2 YYDKDF (reference sequence).

This clonotype occurred once. The chain uses TRBV7-2 and TRBJ2-2; TRBD1 matches 12 bases. Germline CDR1 SGHTA, CDR2 FQGNSA. Trimming took 1 base from V and 3 from J; bases not matched to a gene: 15. The CDR3 is 21 amino acids. CDR3 sequence reads: CASSLVFSGDRGPGDTGELFF. As DNA, the CDR3 is TGTGCCAGCAGCTTAGTATTTAGTGGGGACAGGGGGCCGGGTGACACCGGGGAGCTGTTTTTT.

Regarding this clonotype: Given a much more abundant clone one base away, this may be a read error. V usage is TRBV20-1 and J usage is TRBJ2-3; TRBD2 aligns across 8 bases. The V segment lost 5 bases and the J segment 4 bases; nucleotides outside the gene matches: 5. The CDR3 sequence is 13 residues long. Germline V gene data show CDR1 as DFQATT and CDR2 as SNEGSKA (reference sequence). The CDR3 sequence is CSALSGGSDTQYF. CDR3 in DNA: TGCAGTGCTCTGAGCGGGGGATCAGATACGCAGTATTTT.

This clonotype was seen a few times. The V and J genes are TRBV6-5 and TRBJ2-3, with a tentative D call TRBD2 (6 bases). This CDR3 region has 15 residues. V lost 5 bases, J lost 7 bases, and 19 bases lay in between. Per the germline V gene, CDR1 is MNHEY and CDR2 is SVGAGI. The CDR3: CASSQRLGEVYTQYF. The CDR3 region has the DNA TGTGCCAGCAGTCAACGACTAGGGGAGGTGTATACGCAGTATTTT.

In its sample, this clonotype was seen a few times. V gene TRBV2 combines with J gene TRBJ1-6; TRBD1 agrees at 8 bases. This CDR3 has 18 residues. The V gene's germline CDR1 is SNHLY and CDR2 FYNNEI. The trim removed 3 bases at V and 3 bases at J, leaving 10 bases unmatched. The CDR3 protein is CASSELWTGQGYNSPLHF. CDR3 nucleotide sequence: TGTGCCAGCAGTGAGCTCTGGACCGGACAGGGCTATAATTCACCCCTCCACTTT.

This clonotype was recorded many times. This chain links TRBV12-3 or TRBV12-4 with TRBJ2-3, with 9 bases fitting TRBD1. V lost 6 bases to trimming and J lost 4 bases; unmatched junction nucleotides: 11. This CDR3 is 16 amino acids long. The CDR3: CASRTTGQGVADTQYF. CDR3 coding DNA: TGTGCCAGCAGGACGACGGGACAGGGTGTAGCAGATACGCAGTATTTT.

This clonotype was counted ten times or more. This chain connects TRBV5-6 to TRBJ1-1; possibly TRBD1 for D (6 bases). Germline V gives CDR1 SGHDT, CDR2 YYEEEE. This CDR3 has 12 amino acids. With 3 bases removed from V and 8 bases from J, the gap between germline ends came to 11 bases. This CDR3 reads CASSYDRYEAFF. As DNA, the CDR3 is TGTGCCAGCAGCTACGACAGGTACGAAGCTTTCTTT.

Turning to this clonotype: A read error is possible here, since a much larger clone lies one base away. The chain combines TRBV29-1 with TRBJ2-1; TRBD2 matches 11 bases. Germline V gene sequence: CDR1 SQVTM, CDR2 ANQGSEA. This CDR3 contains 15 residues. CDR3 protein: CGVLGLAENYNEQFF. CDR3 DNA sequence: TGCGGCGTCCTGGGACTAGCGGAGAACTACAATGAGCAGTTCTTC.

This clonotype was found a few times. The germline gene is not matched at one end of the junction; a read error may be the cause. The V and J genes are TRBV28 and TRBJ2-5, with 10 bases identical to TRBD2. The CDR3 spans 15 residues. Germline-derived CDR1 and CDR2 are MDHEN and SYDVKM. CDR3 amino acids: CVSSFYSGGSETQYF. The CDR3 coding sequence is TGTGTCAGCAGTTTTTATAGCGGGGGGTCAGAGACCCAGTACTTC.

About this clonotype: A single base separates this from a much larger clone, so it may be a read error. The chain couples TRBV29-1 to TRBJ2-2, with D possibly being TRBD2 (5 bases). This CDR3 contains 12 residues. Germline CDR1 SQVTM, CDR2 ANQGSEA. The CDR3 DNA reads as TGCAGCGTTGTCCTGGGGTTCGGGGAGCTGCTTTTT. Its translation: CSVVLGFGELLF.

This clonotype was observed many times. The chain employs TRBV4-3 and TRBJ2-3; no definite D call. The CDR3 runs 15 residues. The germline CDR1 and CDR2 sequences are LGHNA and YSLEER. The ends were cut back, 0 bases at V and 0 bases at J, with 7 bases in the middle. This chain's CDR3 is CASSQDASSTDTQYF. Here the CDR3 DNA reads TGCGCCAGCAGCCAAGATGCCAGCAGCACAGATACGCAGTATTTT.

The chain links TRBV13 to TRBJ2-7, with 9 bases aligning to TRBD2. V trimming: 5 bases; J trimming: 0 bases; junction bases outside the gene matches: 8. CDR1 is PRHDT and CDR2 is FYEKMQ in the germline V gene (reference sequence). CDR3 length equals 16 residues. CDR3 in amino acids: CASSNTLAGNSYEQYF. The CDR3, as DNA: TGTGCCAGCAGCAACACACTAGCGGGCAACTCCTACGAGCAGTACTTC.